This entry lists 17 T cell receptor beta chains sequenced from one sample in a study of blood T cell repertoires in COVID-19. Profiled with immunoSEQ multiplex PCR; TCRdb holds only in-frame clones, not every one. This table holds over 150,000 clones, approximately 88% found once. Sequenced input: peripheral blood. These receptors were obtained from a man aged 18 to 29 with active or convalescent COVID-19.

This clone was picked up a small number of times. V is TRBV7-9 and J is TRBJ1-3, with 7 bases identical to TRBD1. This CDR3 is 15 amino acids long. V dropped 3 bases and J dropped 2; count of bases not matched to a gene: 4. The germline CDR1 and CDR2 sequences are SEHNR and FQNEAQ (reference sequence). CDR3 residues: CASSFGQAAGNTIYF. CDR3 bases: TGTGCCAGCAGCTTCGGACAGGCTGCTGGAAACACCATATATTTT.

The V call is TRBV6-1, the J call TRBJ2-6; 9 nucleotides match TRBD1. This CDR3 comprises 16 residues. V was clipped by 4 bases and J by 3 bases; unmatched bases: 4. Germline V gives CDR1 MNHNS, CDR2 SASEGT. Here the CDR3 reads CASSGRTGDGANVLTF. DNA for the CDR3: TGTGCCAGCAGTGGAAGGACAGGGGATGGGGCCAACGTCCTGACTTTC.

The rearrangement links TRBV18 to TRBJ2-7; 8 bases match TRBD1. Trimming at V came to 3 bases and at J to 0 bases, leaving 4 bases not matched to a gene. The CDR3 totals 15 residues. Germline CDR1 is KGHSH and CDR2 is LQKENI. CDR3 loop: CASSPGTGLSYEQYF. CDR3 nucleotides: TGTGCCAGCTCACCGGGGACAGGACTCTCCTACGAGCAGTACTTC.

This chain joins TRBV7-3 and TRBJ1-6, with D possibly being TRBD1 (6 bases). Germline lookup yields CDR1 SGHTA and CDR2 FQGTGA. This CDR3 contains 17 residues. The V end lost 7 bases, the J end lost 6 bases, and 22 bases lay between the germline ends. CDR3 bases: TGTGCCAGCACCTCTCAAATAACACAGGGTTTTAATTCACCCCTCCACTTT. Translated, it gives CASTSQITQGFNSPLHF.

This chain links TRBV29-1 with TRBJ2-2; D might be TRBD1 (7 bases). The CDR3 has 16 residues. Trimming took off 4 bases at V and 3 bases at J, with 18 bases between the two ends. The germline gives CDR1 SQVTM, CDR2 ANQGSEA. The CDR3 spells CSVADSGDRYTGELFF. CDR3 bases: TGCAGCGTTGCTGATTCGGGGGACAGATACACCGGGGAGCTGTTTTTT.

The genes are TRBV3-1 (or the pseudogene TRBV3-2) and TRBJ2-7; a possible D gene is TRBD2 (5 bases). In germline, CDR1 is LGHDT, CDR2 YNNKEL (reference sequence). CDR3 length: 14 amino acids. V was pared by 6 bases and J by 0 bases, with 12 bases between. The CDR3, as DNA: TGTGCCAGCAGTCCCGGACTCAGCTCCTACGAGCAGTACTTC. Amino acids: CASSPGLSSYEQYF.

The V and J genes are TRBV4-2 and TRBJ2-7, with TRBD2 identical over 13 bases. The CDR3 covers 14 residues. With V trimmed by 4 bases and J by 5 bases, 2 bases remained unmatched. Germline CDR1 reads LGHNA; CDR2 reads YNFKEQ. CDR3 DNA: TGTGCCAGCAGCCTAGGGACTAGCGGGAACGAGCAGTACTTC. It yields the protein CASSLGTSGNEQYF.

This chain links TRBV6-5 with TRBJ2-7; 8 nucleotides agree with TRBD1. This CDR3 has 13 amino acids. Germline lookup yields CDR1 MNHEY and CDR2 SVGAGI. Germline trimming cut 3 bases from V and 12 bases from J; bases unmatched to any gene: 10. The CDR3 spells CASSYNWAGGLYF. The DNA of the CDR3 is TGTGCCAGCAGTTATAATTGGGCAGGGGGCCTGTACTTC.

V and J are TRBV5-1 and TRBJ2-3, with 14 bases matching TRBD2. V lost 4 bases to trimming and J lost 7 bases; unmatched junction nucleotides: 8. The germline V gene encodes CDR1 SGHRS and CDR2 YFSETQ. The CDR3 spans 16 residues. The CDR3 coding sequence is TGCGCCAGCAGCGGAGGACTAGCGGGAGGAAAAAATACGCAGTATTTT. Translation gives CASSGGLAGGKNTQYF.

The chain combines TRBV30 with TRBJ2-2; D not certain. The V end lost 4 bases, the J end lost 8 bases, and 17 bases lay between the germline ends. The CDR3 loop spans 14 amino acids. Germline CDR1 reads GTSNPN; CDR2 reads SVGIG (reference sequence). The CDR3 sequence: CAWTQYSPGGELFF. CDR3 nucleotide sequence: TGTGCCTGGACCCAATATTCTCCCGGTGGGGAGCTGTTTTTT.

The V gene is TRBV28, the J gene TRBJ1-1; D gene unclear. This CDR3 contains 13 residues. The V and J ends lost 3 bases and 1 base respectively, with 6 bases between them. CDR1 and CDR2 (germline): MDHEN, SYDVKM. CDR3 sequence: CASSFTRNTEAFF. The CDR3 DNA sequence: TGTGCCAGCAGTTTTACGAGGAACACTGAAGCTTTCTTT.

This chain connects TRBV3-1 (or the pseudogene TRBV3-2) to TRBJ2-7, with D perhaps matching TRBD1 (5 bases). Per the germline V gene, CDR1 is LGHDT and CDR2 is YNNKEL (reference sequence). CDR3 length: 14 amino acids. Trimming pared 3 bases from V and 1 base from J, leaving 10 bases between. In DNA, the CDR3 is TGTGCCAGCAGCCATACCGACAGATCCTACGAGCAGTACTTC. This codes for CASSHTDRSYEQYF.

The chain is built from TRBV6-5 and TRBJ2-6; TRBD1 agrees at 7 bases. Unmatched junction bases numbered 6, after V lost 6 bases and J lost 4 bases. There are 15 residues in the CDR3. CDR1 and CDR2 from the germline V gene are MNHEY and SVGAGI. Here the CDR3 reads CASRLQGTGANVLTF. In DNA form, the CDR3 reads TGTGCCAGCAGACTACAGGGGACCGGGGCCAACGTCCTGACTTTC.

The gene calls are TRBV7-9 and TRBJ2-1; 11 bases map to TRBD2. Germline V gene lookup returns CDR1 SEHNR and CDR2 FQNEAQ (reference sequence). V trimming: 4 bases; J trimming: 0 bases; junction bases outside the gene matches: 8. This CDR3 contains 18 residues. In DNA, the CDR3 is TGTGCCAGCAGCTCCTCTTTAGCGGGGGGGAGCTCCTACAATGAGCAGTTCTTC. As protein: CASSSSLAGGSSYNEQFF.

The V and J genes are TRBV6-4 and TRBJ2-1; 11 positions agree with TRBD2. Germline assignment: CDR1 MRHNA and CDR2 SNTAGT. Losses at the gene ends were 6 bases for V and 4 bases for J; bases not matched to a gene: 5. This CDR3 is built from 15 residues. The CDR3 sequence: CASSVAGGTYNEQFF. The CDR3 DNA follows: TGTGCCAGCAGCGTAGCGGGGGGGACGTACAATGAGCAGTTCTTC.

This rearrangement joins TRBV19 to TRBJ1-2; TRBD1 aligns across 7 bases. V shed 4 bases, J shed 3 bases, and the junction held 14 bases outside the gene matches. The V gene's germline CDR1 is LNHDA and CDR2 SQIVND (reference sequence). The CDR3 covers 17 residues. The CDR3: CASSTRQGSGVDYGYTF. CDR3 nucleotides: TGTGCCAGTAGTACACGACAGGGATCGGGTGTCGACTATGGCTACACCTTC. The variable domain in full, completed from reference TRBV19 and TRBJ1-2, reads DGGITQSPKYLFRKEGQNVTLSCEQNLNHDAMYWYRQDPGQGLRLIYYSQIVNDFQKGDIAEGYSVSREKKESFPLTVTSAQKNPTAFYLCASSTRQGSGVDYGYTFGSGTRLTVV.

The chain uses TRBV5-5 and TRBJ2-7, with TRBD2 matching over 8 bases. The germline CDR1 and CDR2 sequences are SGHKS and YYEKEE (reference sequence). The CDR3 covers 15 residues. With V trimmed by 4 bases and J by 4 bases, 10 bases remained unmatched. CDR3 residues: CASSAGLEGWYEQYF. CDR3 coding DNA: TGTGCCAGCAGCGCGGGACTAGAAGGATGGTACGAGCAGTACTTC.